The TCR beta chain under discussion was sequenced for a study of blood T cells in healthy people across ages. The study, taken as a whole, reports: Because sorting was not performed, PBMCs prevented conclusive naive versus antigen-experienced comparison.

Notes on this clonotype: No antigen is known for it.

Each donor gave roughly 9.1 milliliters of peripheral blood. V lost 7 bases, J lost 3 bases, and 17 bases lay in between. Germline CDR1 and CDR2: SGHTA and FQGNSA. CDR3 length: 15 amino acids. A sample-barcoded 5' primer and a J-beta primer mix were used in a second PCR of about 7 to 12 cycles. Any given sample supplied a minimum of 3 million CDR3-containing paired-end reads. MiXCR was run by TCRdb on the 5' RACE reads, yielding one entry per CDR3 protein. This table has 650,000 to 900,000 distinct CDR3 sequences, 62% appearing once. The sample was blood. V and J are TRBV7-2 and TRBJ2-3; D is perhaps TRBD2 (6 bases). The clonotype comes from a man under 40 in good health. CDR3 in DNA: TGTGCCAGCACCCCCATGGGGGGAGTAACAGATACGCAGTATTTT. This gives the protein CASTPMGGVTDTQYF.